A selection of T cell receptor beta chains follows, all from one sample in a study of cytomegalovirus exposure and HLA in healthy donors. Repertoires were generated with immunoSEQ multiplex PCR, while TCRdb's copy carries only in-frame clones and drops some. This sample carries around 100,000 clones, approximately 80% of them seen once, and the ten largest clones take roughly 4%. Sequences were obtained from PBMCs. The receptors come from a woman between 65 and 79 years old in good health and CMV-seropositive. Each CDR3 is given with its conserved first and last residue. Fields, in order: D gene, J gene, clone size, V gene, CDR3 length, CDR3 DNA, CDR3 protein. D genes are given only for firm matches. For some rows the clone size is stated as once, few or many, or as a class when expanded; others skip it.

D: .; J: TRBJ2-7; size: .; V: TRBV7-2; length: 14; DNA: TGTGCCAGCAGCCGTGACAGGTACTCCTACGAGCAGTACTTC; CDR3: CASSRDRYSYEQYF
D: TRBD1; J: TRBJ1-1; size: .; V: TRBV18; length: 13; DNA: TGTGCCAGCTCACCACAGGGGGCCACTGAAGCTTTCTTT; CDR3: CASSPQGATEAFF
D: TRBD1; J: TRBJ2-3; size: .; V: TRBV4-1; length: 15; DNA: TGCGCCAGCAGCCAACTGGACAGGGACGCAGATACGCAGTATTTT; CDR3: CASSQLDRDADTQYF
D: TRBD1; J: TRBJ1-4; size: .; V: TRBV7-2; length: 14; DNA: TGTGCCAGCAGCCCCGGGACAGGCCTAGAAAAACTGTTTTTT; CDR3: CASSPGTGLEKLFF
D: TRBD2; J: TRBJ2-3; size: .; V: TRBV25-1; length: 17; DNA: TGTGCCAGCACGGGAAAAGGGGAGGCGGGAGCACCCGATACGCAGTATTTT; CDR3: CASTGKGEAGAPDTQYF
D: TRBD1; J: TRBJ1-5; size: .; V: TRBV28; length: 19; DNA: TGTGCCAGCAGCTACTTGGGGGACAGGGTTCAGGGAGGCAATCAGCCCCAGCATTTT; CDR3: CASSYLGDRVQGGNQPQHF
D: TRBD1; J: TRBJ2-7; size: .; V: TRBV5-5; length: 15; DNA: TGTGCCAGCAGCCCCCGGGACAGGGGCCCCTACGAGCAGTACTTC; CDR3: CASSPRDRGPYEQYF
D: .; J: TRBJ2-7; size: .; V: TRBV5-1; length: 14; DNA: TGCGCCAGCAGCCTGAGGGCGTTTTCCTACGAGCAGTACTTC; CDR3: CASSLRAFSYEQYF
D: TRBD1; J: TRBJ1-6; size: few; V: TRBV23-1; length: 15; DNA: TGCGCCAGCAGTCGCCAGGGACAGGCGAATTCACCCCTCCACTTT; CDR3: CASSRQGQANSPLHF
D: .; J: TRBJ2-1; size: .; V: TRBV27; length: 15; DNA: TGTGCCAGCAGTTCCGAGCGACTATCCTACAATGAGCAGTTCTTC; CDR3: CASSSERLSYNEQFF
D: TRBD1; J: TRBJ1-2; size: .; V: TRBV18; length: 15; DNA: TGTGCCAGCTCACCCCTGAAAGGGGGCGCGGATGGCTACACCTTC; CDR3: CASSPLKGGADGYTF
D: .; J: TRBJ2-3; size: .; V: TRBV5-1; length: 17; DNA: TGCGCCAGCAGCCCCGTTGTGGGGGGAGGCCCCACAGATACGCAGTATTTT; CDR3: CASSPVVGGGPTDTQYF
D: TRBD2; J: TRBJ2-2; size: .; V: TRBV11-2; length: 16; DNA: TGTGCCAGCAGCTTAAGGCTAGCGGGTGGGACCGGGGAGCTGTTTTTT; CDR3: CASSLRLAGGTGELFF
D: .; J: TRBJ1-2; size: few; V: TRBV20-1; length: 10; DNA: TGCAGTGCAGCGTATAATGGCTACACCTTC; CDR3: CSAAYNGYTF
D: TRBD1; J: TRBJ1-5; size: .; V: TRBV10-3; length: 16; DNA: TGTGCCATCAGTGAGGGCACAGGGGTTAGCAATCAGCCCCAGCATTTT; CDR3: CAISEGTGVSNQPQHF
D: TRBD2; J: TRBJ2-5; size: .; V: TRBV7-2; length: 16; DNA: TGTGCCAGCAGCGAAACGGGACTAGCGGTGAGGGAGACCCAGTACTTC; CDR3: CASSETGLAVRETQYF
D: .; J: TRBJ1-5; size: .; V: TRBV25-1; length: 14; DNA: TGTGCCAGCAGTGACCCAGGGTTCAATCAGCCCCAGCATTTT; CDR3: CASSDPGFNQPQHF
D: .; J: TRBJ1-1; size: few; V: TRBV10-3; length: 14; DNA: TGTGCCATCAGGGACGGAGGATTGGACACTGAAGCTTTCTTT; CDR3: CAIRDGGLDTEAFF
D: .; J: TRBJ1-1; size: few; V: TRBV9; length: 16; DNA: TGTGCCAGCAACAACGTTGCGGGCAGCCTGAACACTGAAGCTTTCTTT; CDR3: CASNNVAGSLNTEAFF
D: .; J: TRBJ2-7; size: .; V: TRBV19; length: 14; DNA: TGTGCCAGTAGTATGATCGGCGGAAGTTACGAGCAGTACTTC; CDR3: CASSMIGGSYEQYF
D: TRBD2; J: TRBJ2-5; size: .; V: TRBV27; length: 15; DNA: TGTGCCAGCAGTTTAGGGACTAGCGGGATTGAGGCCCAGTACTTC; CDR3: CASSLGTSGIEAQYF
D: .; J: TRBJ1-1; size: .; V: TRBV6-6; length: 15; DNA: TGTGCCAGCAGTTACTCAACTTACAGGGACCACGAAGCTTTCTTT; CDR3: CASSYSTYRDHEAFF
D: TRBD1; J: TRBJ2-7; size: .; V: TRBV5-1; length: 15; DNA: TGCGCCAGCAGCCTAGGGGGCAGCTCCTCCTACGAGCAGTACTTC; CDR3: CASSLGGSSSYEQYF
D: TRBD1; J: TRBJ1-3; size: .; V: TRBV6-1; length: 14; DNA: TGTGCCAGCAGGGGGACAGGGTCCGGAAACACCATATATTTT; CDR3: CASRGTGSGNTIYF
D: .; J: TRBJ2-1; size: .; V: TRBV10-3; length: 14; DNA: TGTGCCATCAGTTTCCAAAGAGGAGACTTAATCGAGTTCTTC; CDR3: CAISFQRGDLIEFF
D: TRBD2; J: TRBJ2-1; size: .; V: TRBV18; length: 16; DNA: TGTGCCAGCTCACCACGACGAGGGAGGGCCGGGAATGAGCAGTTCTTC; CDR3: CASSPRRGRAGNEQFF
D: TRBD1; J: TRBJ1-1; size: once; V: TRBV30; length: 12; DNA: TGTGCCTGGTGGGACAGCTACACTGAAGCTTTCTTT; CDR3: CAWWDSYTEAFF
D: TRBD2; J: TRBJ2-7; size: .; V: TRBV19; length: 14; DNA: TGTGCCAGTAGTATGGGCGGGAGTTTAAACGAGCAGTACTTC; CDR3: CASSMGGSLNEQYF
D: TRBD2; J: TRBJ2-1; size: once; V: TRBV28; length: 16; DNA: TGTGCCAGCAACGGGGCGGGAGAAGGGTCCTACAATGAGCAGTTCTTC; CDR3: CASNGAGEGSYNEQFF
D: TRBD1; J: TRBJ2-1; size: .; V: TRBV13; length: 15; DNA: TGTGCCAGCAGCCCGGGGACAGGGACCTACAATGAGCAGTTCTTC; CDR3: CASSPGTGTYNEQFF
D: .; J: TRBJ2-3; size: .; V: TRBV5-1; length: 15; DNA: TGCGCCAGCAGCTTGATGGAGGGTAGCACAGATACGCAGTATTTT; CDR3: CASSLMEGSTDTQYF
D: .; J: TRBJ1-4; size: .; V: TRBV5-4; length: 16; DNA: TGTGCCAGCAGCTTGGCCGGGGCAGGGGCTAATGAAAAACTGTTTTTT; CDR3: CASSLAGAGANEKLFF
D: TRBD2; J: TRBJ2-3; size: .; V: TRBV7-3; length: 15; DNA: TGTGCCAGCAGCCTGGGGACTAGCGTCACAGATACGCAGTATTTT; CDR3: CASSLGTSVTDTQYF
D: TRBD2; J: TRBJ2-5; size: .; V: TRBV5-1; length: 14; DNA: TGCGCCAGCAGCCCCGGGACTAGTTTGGAGACCCAGTACTTC; CDR3: CASSPGTSLETQYF
D: .; J: TRBJ2-3; size: .; V: TRBV19; length: 13; DNA: TGTGCCAGTAGTATCGGACACACAGATACGCAGTATTTT; CDR3: CASSIGHTDTQYF
D: .; J: TRBJ2-3; size: .; V: TRBV11-3; length: 15; DNA: TGTGCCAGCAGCTTAGGGGCCAGTAGCACAGATACGCAGTATTTT; CDR3: CASSLGASSTDTQYF
D: .; J: TRBJ2-2; size: .; V: TRBV11-2; length: 17; DNA: TGTGCCAGCAGCTCTATACAGGCCGGATCCCACACCGGGGAGCTGTTTTTT; CDR3: CASSSIQAGSHTGELFF
D: TRBD1; J: TRBJ1-5; size: .; V: TRBV5-1; length: 13; DNA: TGCGCCAGCAGTGTGACAGGGAATCAGCCCCAGCATTTT; CDR3: CASSVTGNQPQHF
D: TRBD1; J: TRBJ2-6; size: .; V: TRBV13; length: 18; DNA: TGTGCCAGCAGCCTCGCGGGACAGGGATTCTCTGGGGCCAACGTCCTGACTTTC; CDR3: CASSLAGQGFSGANVLTF
D: TRBD2; J: TRBJ2-2; size: .; V: TRBV19; length: 18; DNA: TGTGCCAGTAGTATAATGGTAGCGGGAGCCCAGTTTACCGGGGAGCTGTTTTTT; CDR3: CASSIMVAGAQFTGELFF
D: .; J: TRBJ1-1; size: few; V: TRBV19; length: 13; DNA: TGTGCCAGTAGCGCCGGAGGGGCGACTGAAGCTTTCTTT; CDR3: CASSAGGATEAFF
D: TRBD2; J: TRBJ2-5; size: once; V: TRBV29-1; length: 16; DNA: TGCAGCGTTAACCTAGGCGTGGCTAGCGGAGAAGAGACCCAGTACTTC; CDR3: CSVNLGVASGEETQYF
D: TRBD1; J: TRBJ2-7; size: .; V: TRBV7-3; length: 15; DNA: TGTGCCAGCAGCTTACAGGGGGCCCCCACCTACGAGCAGTACTTC; CDR3: CASSLQGAPTYEQYF
D: TRBD2; J: TRBJ2-5; size: .; V: TRBV7-8; length: 15; DNA: TGTGCCAGCAGCTTAGCGCGGGGGAGTCAAGAGACCCAGTACTTC; CDR3: CASSLARGSQETQYF
D: TRBD1; J: TRBJ1-5; size: .; V: TRBV30; length: 15; DNA: TGTGCCTGTTCAAACCGGGACAGGGGAATCCAGCCCCAGCATTTT; CDR3: CACSNRDRGIQPQHF
D: TRBD2; J: TRBJ2-1; size: .; V: TRBV6-1; length: 15; DNA: TGTGCCAGCAGTGGAAATCTAGCGGGAGTTGATGAGCAGTTCTTC; CDR3: CASSGNLAGVDEQFF